This record covers a single T cell receptor (beta chain). The record originates from a study of blood T cell repertoires in COVID-19. V was pared by 6 bases and J by 5 bases, with 11 bases of the junction left unmatched. Germline V gene data show CDR1 as MDHEN and CDR2 as SYDVKM. CDR3 length equals 16 residues. The repertoire was sequenced with immunoSEQ multiplex PCR; TCRdb's copy has only in-frame clones and lacks some. The data contain about 70,000 clones, roughly 89% of them seen just once; the ten biggest clones take up more than 8%. This receptor was identified in a man between 45 and 60 years old with active COVID-19. The chain uses TRBV28 and TRBJ2-5; 11 bases match TRBD1. The sequenced material came from peripheral blood. The CDR3 reads CASRTPPGQGGETQYF. The CDR3 DNA follows: TGTGCCAGCAGGACACCACCGGGACAGGGGGGGGAGACCCAGTACTTC.